The text below deals with one TCR beta chain. This record comes from a study of blood T cell repertoires in COVID-19. Study summary: Material from acute and convalescent COVID-19 was sourced from the United States, Italy and Spain. T cells, B-cell-depleted T cells, or PBMCs provided the cDNA or gDNA that served as material.

Per the original methods: Reference gene primer amplification in the assay estimated nucleated cell counts. Method: immunoSEQ multiplex PCR; TCRdb's copy keeps in-frame clones and lacks some. V and J calls and clone size are as listed in that table; D and trimming were resolved from the DNA. The data contain 50,000 to 75,000 clones, more than 60% of them singletons. The CDR3 is 13 amino acids. CDR1 is LGHNA and CDR2 is YNFKEQ in the germline V gene. V lost 1 base and J 6 bases, leaving 10 bases between the germline ends. V gene TRBV4-2 combines with J gene TRBJ2-7; the D is unclear. Sequences were obtained from peripheral blood. This TCR derives from a woman older than 75 with active or convalescent COVID-19. The chain's CDR3 is CASSQGGVGEQYF. For the CDR3, the DNA is TGTGCCAGCAGCCAAGGAGGAGTCGGCGAGCAGTACTTC.